The 25 T cell receptor beta chains listed next were all sequenced from one sample in a study of TIL therapy for anti-PD-1-resistant metastatic lung cancer. Time point defined: pre-treatment sample, taken before nivolumab and TIL therapy. This was the immunoSEQ v3 assay. TCRdb keeps only in-frame clones here, not all; method: immunoSEQ multiplex PCR. Of just under 60,000 clones listed, roughly 70% are singletons. This material consisted of blood, taken at baseline. Every receptor here comes from a person between 25 and 80 years old with non-small cell lung cancer.

This clone has just one count. This chain uses TRBV5-1 with TRBJ2-5; no firm D call. Germline V CDR1 and CDR2: SGHRS, YFSETQ. V was shortened by 0 bases and J by 2 bases, with 11 bases between the two germline ends. This CDR3 is 15 amino acids long. The CDR3 sequence: CASSLGAGAQETQYF. As DNA, the CDR3 is TGCGCCAGCAGCTTGGGGGCAGGAGCACAAGAGACCCAGTACTTC.

CDR3 loop: CASSSDNHNSPLHF. The CDR3 coding sequence is TGTGCCAGCAGCTCGGACAACCATAATTCACCCCTCCACTTT. This chain uses TRBV7-6 with TRBJ1-6; tentatively, D is TRBD1 (5 bases). From germline, CDR1 is SGHVS and CDR2 FNYEAQ. The length of the CDR3 is 14 residues. Trimming removed 4 bases at V and 5 bases at J, with 9 bases between.

This clone was seen only a few times. The chain employs TRBV6-1 and TRBJ2-2; possibly TRBD2 for D (5 bases). Germline CDR1 MNHNS, CDR2 SASEGT. Trimming cost V 7 bases and J 0 bases, with 9 bases left between them. CDR3 length: 14 residues. CDR3 sequence (DNA): TGTGCCAGCAATGAGGGCTCGAACACCGGGGAGCTGTTTTTT. Its translation is CASNEGSNTGELFF.

The rearrangement uses TRBV2 and TRBJ1-3; D may be TRBD1 (6 bases). The germline V gene encodes CDR1 SNHLY and CDR2 FYNNEI. The CDR3 length is 15 residues. The V end lost 6 bases, the J end lost 8 bases, and 20 bases lay between the germline ends. The CDR3 sequence is CASSVGGSKTDTIYF. The CDR3 bases are TGTGCCAGCAGCGTGGGGGGCTCCAAGACGGACACCATATATTTT.

The chain is built from TRBV28 and TRBJ2-6, with D perhaps matching TRBD1 (6 bases). Deletions cut 6 bases from V and 0 bases from J, with 12 bases between. Germline V gene data show CDR1 as MDHEN and CDR2 as SYDVKM. CDR3 length: 16 amino acids. The chain's CDR3 is CASSSTGSSGANVLTF. The DNA of the CDR3 is TGTGCCAGCAGCTCAACAGGGAGCTCTGGGGCCAACGTCCTGACTTTC.

The chain has TRBV28 and TRBJ2-1; 9 bases align to TRBD2. J gave up 13 bases and V 5 bases, and 9 bases lay outside the gene matches. The CDR3 covers 13 residues. CDR1 MDHEN and CDR2 SYDVKM come from the germline V gene. CDR3 residues: CASSPPGREGQFF. Written as DNA, the CDR3 is TGTGCCAGCAGTCCCCCCGGGCGGGAGGGCCAGTTCTTC.

The chain is built from TRBV4-3 and TRBJ2-7; perhaps TRBD2 as D (6 bases). Trimming stripped 1 base from V and 4 bases from J, with 14 bases between. The germline gives CDR1 LGHNA, CDR2 YSLEER. The CDR3 length is 15 residues. In nucleotides, the CDR3 is TGCGCCAGCAGCCAAGTCGGTGGGGGGTCTTACGAGCAGTACTTC. Translation: CASSQVGGGSYEQYF.

The chain couples TRBV4-2 to TRBJ2-6, with 8 bases aligning to TRBD1. The trim removed 0 bases at V and 2 bases at J, leaving 9 bases unmatched. Germline values: CDR1 LGHNA, CDR2 YNFKEQ. This CDR3 is 19 amino acids long. As DNA, the CDR3 is TGTGCCAGCAGCCAAGATTTCAGGACAGGGTCACCTGGGGCCAACGTCCTGACTTTC. Protein sequence: CASSQDFRTGSPGANVLTF.

J is TRBJ2-3 and V is TRBV7-8; the D gene is possibly TRBD2 (6 bases). The CDR3 has 15 residues. In germline, CDR1 is SGHVS, CDR2 FQNEAQ. Trimming took 5 bases from V and 0 from J, leaving 12 bases between them. CDR3 region: CASSHPRGSTDTQYF. The DNA for the CDR3 is TGTGCCAGCAGCCATCCACGGGGGAGCACAGATACGCAGTATTTT.

About this clone: This CDR3 is also generated by other DNA sequences in the sample. The chain uses TRBV10-3 and TRBJ2-5; tentatively, D is TRBD1 (5 bases). There are 13 residues in the CDR3. The germline CDR1 and CDR2 sequences are ENHRY and SYGVKD. Trimming took off 6 bases at V and 1 base at J, with 9 bases between the two ends. The CDR3 region has the DNA TGTGCCATCAGGGGGCAGGGCCAAGAGACCCAGTACTTC. This gives the protein CAIRGQGQETQYF.

The V gene is TRBV27, the J gene TRBJ2-5; tentatively, D is TRBD1 or TRBD2 (5 bases each). Per the germline V gene, CDR1 is MNHEY and CDR2 is SMNVEV (reference sequence). The V and J ends lost 6 bases and 4 bases respectively, with 24 bases between them. The CDR3 contains 17 residues. Here the CDR3 reads CASSALRRQGGRETQYF. The CDR3 DNA reads TGTGCCAGCAGCGCCCTACGGAGGCAGGGTGGCCGAGAGACCCAGTACTTC.

The V and J genes are TRBV10-3 and TRBJ2-5; 8 nucleotides agree with TRBD1. The CDR3 has 14 amino acids. Looked up from germline, CDR1 is ENHRY and CDR2 is SYGVKD. The junction had 5 bases not matched to a gene; V was cut back by 6 bases and J by 2 bases. CDR3 protein: CAISPTGDQETQYF. In DNA, the CDR3 is TGTGCCATCAGCCCGACAGGGGATCAAGAGACCCAGTACTTC.

The rearrangement joins TRBV5-1 to TRBJ1-4; TRBD1 matches 9 bases. The germline CDR1 and CDR2 sequences are SGHRS and YFSETQ. Unmatched junction bases numbered 4, after V lost 4 bases and J lost 6 bases. The CDR3 runs 14 residues. The CDR3 reads CASSRDRVYEKLFF. The CDR3 DNA is TGCGCCAGCAGCCGGGACAGGGTATATGAAAAACTGTTTTTT.

The rearrangement joins TRBV4-3 to TRBJ2-7, with D uncertain. Germline V gene lookup returns CDR1 LGHNA and CDR2 YSLEER. V was cut by 4 bases and J by 3 bases, with 10 bases left in between. The CDR3 has 13 amino acids. The CDR3 nucleotides read TGCGCCAGCAGCCCCGGCAGTAACTACGAGCAGTACTTC. This translates into CASSPGSNYEQYF.

As DNA, the CDR3 is TGTGCCAGCAGCTCTATAGCGGGGGGTAAAGATGAGCAGTTCTTC. Translating it yields CASSSIAGGKDEQFF. J is TRBJ2-1 and V is TRBV5-4; 10 bases align to TRBD2. The CDR3 has 15 residues. Germline loops: CDR1 SGHNT, CDR2 YYREEE (reference sequence). V was clipped by 3 bases and J by 8 bases; unmatched bases: 8.

The chain employs TRBV7-2 and TRBJ2-1; 10 nucleotides match TRBD1. Germline CDR1 SGHTA, CDR2 FQGNSA. Trimming cost V 0 bases and J 8 bases; bases outside gene matches: 4. The CDR3 is 15 amino acids. CDR3 amino acids: CASSLAGTGVDEQFF. As DNA, the CDR3 is TGTGCCAGCAGCTTAGCGGGGACAGGGGTCGATGAGCAGTTCTTC.

The DNA of the CDR3 is TGTAGTCTTGACGAGCAGTACTTC. It specifies CSLDEQYF. The rearrangement uses TRBV30 and TRBJ2-7, with D uncertain. This CDR3 comprises 8 residues. Per the germline V gene, CDR1 is GTSNPN and CDR2 is SVGIG (reference sequence).

V gene TRBV7-9 combines with J gene TRBJ2-6; TRBD1 or TRBD2 may be the D gene (6 bases each). This CDR3 region has 18 residues. The V gene lost 8 bases and the J gene lost 0 bases, with 20 bases spanning the gap. In germline, CDR1 is SEHNR, CDR2 FQNEAQ (reference sequence). CDR3 DNA sequence: TGTGCCAGCTCGGAGGGGGATCCCTTTTACTCTGGGGCCAACGTCCTGACTTTC. Translating gives CASSEGDPFYSGANVLTF.

This chain joins TRBV27 and TRBJ2-7; 8 nucleotides match TRBD2. The CDR3 has 15 amino acids. Germline V gene lookup returns CDR1 MNHEY and CDR2 SMNVEV (reference sequence). V lost 0 bases and J lost 7; bases outside the gene matches: 8. The CDR3, as DNA: TGTGCCAGCAGTTTATCTAGCGGGGCCGAAAAAGAGCAGTACTTC. It is translated as CASSLSSGAEKEQYF.

This clone has a single count. The V and J genes are TRBV2 and TRBJ1-2; TRBD1 matches at 10 bases. The germline gives CDR1 SNHLY, CDR2 FYNNEI. V was clipped by 8 bases and J by 8 bases; unmatched bases: 11. The CDR3 is made up of 14 amino acids. CDR3 region: CASAGQGILGGYTF. CDR3 nucleotide sequence: TGTGCCAGCGCGGGACAGGGGATCTTGGGAGGCTACACCTTC.

This chain uses TRBV7-9 with TRBJ1-1; D might be TRBD1 (6 bases). The CDR3 is 16 amino acids. Looked up from germline, CDR1 is SEHNR and CDR2 is FQNEAQ (reference sequence). Deletions cut 6 bases from V and 4 bases from J, with 21 bases between. CDR3 loop: CASSFGNRARGTEAFF. CDR3 DNA: TGTGCCAGCAGTTTCGGGAACAGGGCCCGAGGCACTGAAGCTTTCTTT.

The rearrangement links TRBV11-2 to TRBJ2-7; D is unresolved. The CDR3 runs to 14 residues. V was pared by 5 bases and J by 0 bases, with 11 bases between. Germline CDR1 is SGHAT and CDR2 is FQNNGV. The CDR3 bases are TGTGCCAGCAGCCTATTCGGAAGCTCCTACGAGCAGTACTTC. Translating gives CASSLFGSSYEQYF.

This clone was found a few times. The genes are TRBV2 and TRBJ2-2; D possibly corresponds to TRBD2 (6 bases). V gave up 8 bases and J gave up 0 bases, with 10 bases separating them. This CDR3 is built from 14 residues. Germline V gene lookup returns CDR1 SNHLY and CDR2 FYNNEI. The CDR3 reads CASVGGANTGELFF. CDR3 coding DNA: TGTGCCAGCGTTGGCGGGGCGAACACCGGGGAGCTGTTTTTT.

The chain recombines TRBV5-1 with TRBJ1-1, with D maybe TRBD1 (5 bases). The V end was cut by 4 bases, the J end by 1 base, with 14 bases between. This CDR3 is 15 amino acids long. CDR1 SGHRS and CDR2 YFSETQ come from the germline V gene. CDR3 residues: CASSQSAQGNTEAFF. CDR3 DNA sequence: TGCGCCAGCAGCCAGTCGGCGCAGGGGAACACTGAAGCTTTCTTT.

CDR3 DNA: TGTGCCAGCAGTTGGAGCGGGGCGAGTGCTAACTATGGCTACACCTTC. It yields the protein CASSWSGASANYGYTF. The V gene is TRBV27, the J gene TRBJ1-2, with TRBD1 as a possible D gene (5 bases). This CDR3 is 16 amino acids long. V gave up 4 bases and J gave up 0 bases, with 15 bases separating them. Per the germline V gene, CDR1 is MNHEY and CDR2 is SMNVEV (reference sequence).